The TCR beta chain described here comes from a study of blood T cells in healthy people across ages. Overall study results and limits: Investigators viewed diversity estimates from one million T cells as underestimates, the study reported.

For the second PCR, which ran for 7 to 11 cycles, a sample-barcoded 5' primer and a J-beta primer mix were used. At least 2.5 million CDR3-containing paired-end reads were obtained per sample. One entry per CDR3 protein results from TCRdb running MiXCR on the 5' RACE reads. Here the sample spans about 670,000 distinct CDR3 sequences, about 43% being singletons. Each sample yielded at least 7 million isolated PBMCs. As to this clonotype: Its antigen is undetermined.

CDR1 is SGHTA, CDR2 FQGNSA, per germline. The V and J ends lost 7 bases and 6 bases respectively, with 13 bases between them. The CDR3 is 13 amino acids. Sequencing was done on a sample of blood. The origin of this receptor is a man older than 75 in good health. The chain joins TRBV7-2 to TRBJ2-4; D not resolved. The CDR3 loop is CASNYDLGNIQYF. The CDR3 DNA reads TGTGCCAGCAACTACGATTTAGGAAACATTCAGTACTTC.